Listed below are T cell receptor beta chains from one sample, sequenced in a study of T cells in Graves' hyperthyroidism and ophthalmopathy. TCRdb reanalysed the multiplex PCR reads using MiXCR and keeps one entry per CDR3 protein. Here the sample spans hundreds of thousands of distinct CDR3 sequences, roughly 14% being singletons. Sequenced input: blood. The receptors stem from a woman between 50 and 59 years old with Graves' ophthalmopathy. CDR3s include the opening cysteine and the closing phenylalanine or tryptophan. The D gene is left open where the match is weak. Size tells how often a clone was seen (once, few, many) or the class of an expanded clone, and some rows leave it out.

clone_size | j_call | d_call | v_call | cdr3_nt | cdr3_aa
. | TRBJ1-1 | . | TRBV7-9 | TGTGCCAGCAGCCCCGCGAGTTTAGGAACTGAAGCTTTCTTT | CASSPASLGTEAFF
many | TRBJ1-1 | . | TRBV3-1 | TGTGCCAGCAGCCCCGTGGCCCTTTCAAGCGCTTTCACTGAAGCTTTCTTT | CASSPVALSSAFTEAFF
. | TRBJ1-1 | . | TRBV19 | TGTGCCAGTAGTATAGTTGGCTACACTGAAGCTTTCTTT | CASSIVGYTEAFF
many | TRBJ2-7 | TRBD1 | TRBV4-2 | TGTGCCAGCAGCCAAGGTTCGACCTTCGGGACAGGTGGATCAAACGAGCAGTACTTC | CASSQGSTFGTGGSNEQYF
. | TRBJ2-1 | . | TRBV7-9 | TGTGCCAGCAGCTCAGGGGCTACGAGCTCCTACAATGAGCAGTTCTTC | CASSSGATSSYNEQFF
few | TRBJ2-1 | TRBD2 | TRBV19 | TGTGCCAGTGTCCTGACTAGCGGGAGGGCCAATAATGAGCAGTTCTTC | CASVLTSGRANNEQFF
many | TRBJ2-1 | . | TRBV27 | TGTGCCAGCAGTGCAAAACATAGCTCCTACAATGAGCAGTTCTTC | CASSAKHSSYNEQFF
many | TRBJ1-1 | . | TRBV28 | TGTGCCAGCAGTTTAGGAACAAAGGTGGCTTTCTTT | CASSLGTKVAFF
. | TRBJ1-5 | . | TRBV6-2/TRBV6-3 | TGTGCCAGCAAACAGGGTAATCAGCCCCAGCATTTT | CASKQGNQPQHF
many | TRBJ2-1 | TRBD2 | TRBV11-2 | TGTGCCAGCAGAAGCTTATATAGACTAGCGGGAGCATACAATGAGCAGTTCTTC | CASRSLYRLAGAYNEQFF
. | TRBJ1-2 | . | TRBV16 | TGTGCCAGCAGCCAATCAACTATCTATGGCTACACCTTC | CASSQSTIYGYTF
many | TRBJ1-1 | . | TRBV19 | TGTGCCAGTAACCGCCGGGGATTAGACACTGAAGCTTTCTTT | CASNRRGLDTEAFF